Listed below are T cell receptor beta chains from one sample, sequenced in a study of cytomegalovirus exposure and HLA in healthy donors. The method was immunoSEQ multiplex PCR; TCRdb's version includes in-frame clones alone and lacks a portion of them. The sample contains around 130,000 clones, about 8.5% of which appear only once. Sequencing input: PBMCs. These receptors were collected from a middle-aged man in good health and CMV-seronegative. The CDR3 runs from the conserved cysteine through the conserved F or W. The D gene is left open where the match is weak. Not all rows give a size; the values are once, few, many and, for expanded clones, a class.

D gene	V gene	J gene	clone size	CDR3 protein	CDR3 DNA
NA	TRBV7-9	TRBJ2-5	NA	CASSSSFKGTGETQYF	TGTGCCAGCAGCTCTTCTTTTAAGGGAACAGGGGAGACCCAGTACTTC
TRBD1	TRBV4-1	TRBJ2-3	few	CASSQFDRAGDTQYF	TGCGCCAGCAGCCAATTTGACAGGGCGGGAGATACGCAGTATTTT
NA	TRBV5-6	TRBJ1-4	few	CASSPTGRLNEKLFF	TGTGCCAGCAGCCCAACAGGGCGCCTAAATGAAAAACTGTTTTTT
TRBD2	TRBV2	TRBJ2-1	NA	CAGRTSGRRNEQFF	TGTGCCGGCCGGACTAGCGGGCGTAGAAATGAGCAGTTCTTC
TRBD2	TRBV9	TRBJ2-2	few	CASSLSGGDPGELFF	TGTGCCAGCAGCCTCAGCGGGGGGGATCCCGGGGAGCTGTTTTTT
TRBD2	TRBV4-1	TRBJ2-1	NA	CASSLLPGLRAGEQFF	TGCGCCAGCAGCCTCCTACCGGGACTAAGGGCCGGTGAGCAGTTCTTC
NA	TRBV6-1	TRBJ1-5	NA	CASSSQDNQPQHF	TGTGCCAGCAGTTCACAGGATAATCAGCCCCAGCATTTT
NA	TRBV6-5	TRBJ1-1	few	CASSPRGNTEAFF	TGTGCCAGCAGCCCCCGGGGGAACACTGAAGCTTTCTTT
TRBD1	TRBV4-1	TRBJ1-5	few	CASSLRDRNQPQHF	TGCGCCAGCAGCCTCCGGGACAGAAATCAGCCCCAGCATTTT
NA	TRBV27	TRBJ2-7	few	CASSLGQGNEQYF	TGTGCCAGCAGTTTGGGGCAGGGTAACGAGCAGTACTTC
TRBD1	TRBV5-6	TRBJ1-4	NA	CASSPRTGRNEKLFF	TGTGCCAGCAGTCCTAGGACAGGGCGGAACGAAAAACTGTTTTTT
NA	TRBV4-2	TRBJ2-3	few	CASSQAGTDTQYF	TGTGCCAGCAGCCAAGCGGGCACAGATACGCAGTATTTT
NA	TRBV9	TRBJ2-1	few	CASSVGGTGDEQFF	TGTGCCAGCAGCGTAGGAGGGACGGGGGATGAGCAGTTCTTC
TRBD1	TRBV6-6	TRBJ2-5	NA	CASSPGQGRVETQYF	TGTGCCAGCAGCCCTGGACAGGGAAGGGTAGAGACCCAGTACTTC
NA	TRBV5-1	TRBJ2-2	NA	CASRFAGDGGELFF	TGCGCCAGCAGGTTCGCAGGGGACGGCGGGGAGCTGTTTTTT
NA	TRBV7-2	TRBJ1-1	NA	CASSLDPYTEAFF	TGTGCCAGCAGCCTAGATCCATACACTGAAGCTTTCTTT